One sample yielded the 11 T cell receptor beta chains listed below, sequenced in a study of OX40 agonist ivuxolimab in advanced cancers. Assay: immunoSEQ multiplex PCR; the TCRdb copy retains only in-frame clones and omits some. The repertoire holds about 58,000 clones, with under 90% as singletons. The material sequenced was CD4+ or CD8+ T cells sorted from blood, taken in a trial of the OX40 agonist ivuxolimab. All receptors come from an adult with an advanced solid tumor such as melanoma, head and neck, liver or kidney cancer.

The chain couples TRBV7-9 to TRBJ1-6; D is perhaps TRBD1 (5 bases). V was trimmed by 5 bases and J by 6 bases, leaving 11 bases between them. The CDR3 is made up of 14 amino acids. Germline CDR1 and CDR2: SEHNR and FQNEAQ (reference sequence). The CDR3 DNA follows: TGTGCCAGCAGCGTCATCGACAGTAATTCACCCCTCCACTTT. It encodes CASSVIDSNSPLHF. Full variable domain (outside the CDR3, taken from reference TRBV7-9 and TRBJ1-6): DTGVSQNPRHKITKRGQNVTFRCDPISEHNRLYWYRQTLGQGPEFLTYFQNEAQLEKSRLLSDRFSAERPKGSFSTLEIQRTEQGDSAMYLCASSVIDSNSPLHFGNGTRLTVT.

The chain employs TRBV11-3 and TRBJ2-7; D may correspond to TRBD1 or TRBD2 (5 bases each). The ends were cut back, 1 base at V and 7 bases at J, with 17 bases in the middle. This CDR3 comprises 15 residues. Looked up from germline, CDR1 is SGHNT and CDR2 is YENEEA. The CDR3 spells CASSLVSGTSGEQYF. For the CDR3, the DNA is TGTGCCAGCAGCTTAGTGTCAGGGACCTCGGGGGAGCAGTACTTC.

V and J are TRBV19 and TRBJ1-1; weak D call: TRBD1 (5 bases). V was clipped by 9 bases and J by 1 base, with 12 bases between them. CDR1 and CDR2 (germline): LNHDA, SQIVND (reference sequence). This CDR3 is 13 amino acids long. DNA of the CDR3: TGTGCCAGCCAGGGACGGTGGAACACTGAAGCTTTCTTT. Its protein product is CASQGRWNTEAFF. Full variable domain (remainder filled in from reference TRBV19 and TRBJ1-1): DGGITQSPKYLFRKEGQNVTLSCEQNLNHDAMYWYRQDPGQGLRLIYYSQIVNDFQKGDIAEGYSVSREKKESFPLTVTSAQKNPTAFYLCASQGRWNTEAFFGQGTRLTVV.

This clone has a single count. The chain has TRBV9 and TRBJ2-3; D gene unclear. CDR1 is SGDLS, CDR2 YYNGEE, per germline. V lost 0 bases to trimming and J lost 3 bases, with 11 bases between them. This CDR3 region has 15 residues. CDR3 region: CASSVESRKTDTQYF. The CDR3 nucleotides are TGTGCCAGCAGCGTAGAGAGTAGGAAGACAGATACGCAGTATTTT.

The chain links TRBV30 to TRBJ2-5, with a tentative D call TRBD2 (5 bases). Per the germline V gene, CDR1 is GTSNPN and CDR2 is SVGIG (reference sequence). V shed 1 base and J shed 3 bases, with 21 bases lying between them. The CDR3 is 17 residues long. DNA for the CDR3: TGTGCCTGGAGTGCCCCTCTGACTAACTGGTGGGAAGAGACCCAGTACTTC. This encodes CAWSAPLTNWWEETQYF.

The chain links TRBV19 to TRBJ2-3; 12 nucleotides align to TRBD2. Germline CDR1 is LNHDA and CDR2 is SQIVND (reference sequence). With V trimmed by 7 bases and J by 1 base, 12 bases remained unmatched. This CDR3 contains 18 residues. The CDR3 DNA reads TGTGCCAGTACGGGGTGGACTAGCGGGACCGGCGGCACAGATACGCAGTATTTT. As protein: CASTGWTSGTGGTDTQYF.

The chain combines TRBV7-2 with TRBJ1-5, with D maybe TRBD1 (5 bases). The CDR3 length is 16 residues. Trimming cost V 1 base and J 3 bases, with 13 bases left between them. Germline CDR1 is SGHTA and CDR2 is FQGNSA. CDR3 nucleotide sequence: TGTGCCAGCAGCTTAGAGTCGACAGCCCCCAATCAGCCCCAGCATTTT. Translation gives CASSLESTAPNQPQHF.

V gene TRBV6-6 combines with J gene TRBJ2-1; maybe TRBD1 (6 bases). The length of the CDR3 is 14 residues. Trimming took 6 bases from V and 3 from J, leaving 12 bases between them. Germline V gene lookup returns CDR1 MNHNY and CDR2 SVGAGI (reference sequence). CDR3 in DNA: TGTGCCAGCAGGCTGCAGGGGAACTACAATGAGCAGTTCTTC. Amino acids: CASRLQGNYNEQFF.

This chain's CDR3 is CASSPHRGRDYEQYF. In nucleotides, the CDR3 is TGTGCCAGTAGTCCCCACAGGGGCCGCGACTACGAGCAGTACTTC. The rearrangement uses TRBV19 and TRBJ2-5; 7 bases align to TRBD1. The J call may be mistaken, given a closer DNA end match to TRBJ2-7. The CDR3 consists of 15 residues. Germline CDR1 LNHDA, CDR2 SQIVND (reference sequence).

The chain couples TRBV4-3 to TRBJ2-7; a weak D match, TRBD1 (5 bases). Trimming pared 8 bases from V and 5 bases from J, leaving 22 bases between. Per the germline V gene, CDR1 is LGHNA and CDR2 is YSLEER. The CDR3 consists of 15 residues. CDR3 sequence: CASARQPGKGHEQYF. Here the CDR3 DNA reads TGCGCCAGCGCGAGGCAACCAGGGAAAGGTCACGAGCAGTACTTC.

This chain's CDR3 is CASSLDPQADEKLFF. CDR3 coding DNA: TGTGCCAGCAGCCTAGACCCTCAGGCGGATGAAAAACTGTTTTTT. The gene calls are TRBV21-1 and TRBJ1-4. TRBV21-1 is given as a pseudogene. The CDR3 loop spans 15 amino acids.